This T cell receptor beta chain comes out of a study of cytomegalovirus exposure and HLA in healthy donors. The wider study: Prior work identified around 120 million unique TCR beta sequences in 150 million to 200 million T cells.

PCR primers comprised 60 Vbeta and 13 Jbeta primers. Original handling: Some 80 million unique TCR beta chains, 9 million to 14 million shared, were counted in a later analysis. Data came from immunoSEQ multiplex PCR; TCRdb stores just in-frame clones and leaves some out. V, J and clone size were drawn from that table, and D and trimming were deduced from the DNA. This sample has approximately 150,000 clones; approximately 80% occur once, and the top ten carry less than 9%. This CDR3 has 15 amino acids. The V end was cut by 1 base, the J end by 2 bases, with 10 bases between. CDR1 and CDR2 from the germline V gene are SGHDT and YYEEEE. Sampled while nominally healthy, donors likely had unrecorded immune exposures.

This receptor was obtained from a male donor in good health and CMV-seropositive. J is TRBJ1-3 and V is TRBV5-6, with a weak D call TRBD1 (6 bases). The sample was PBMCs. The CDR3 nucleotides read TGTGCCAGCAGCTTGTTAGGACAGACTGGAAACACCATATATTTT. Amino acid sequence: CASSLLGQTGNTIYF. The full variable domain, with the rest looked up from reference TRBV5-6 and TRBJ1-3, is DAGVTQSPTHLIKTRGQQVTLRCSPKSGHDTVSWYQQALGQGPQFIFQYYEEEERQRGNFPDRFSGHQFPNYSSELNVNALLLGDSALYLCASSLLGQTGNTIYFGEGSWLTVV.